The clone carrying this T cell receptor beta chain was recorded at least ten times. Antigen specificity is unknown. Attachment of unique molecular identifiers was made to individual cDNA molecules. MiXCR, applied by TCRdb to the 5' RACE reads, yields one record per CDR3 protein. The table has fewer than 30,000 distinct CDR3 sequences, about 4.5% seen once; the top ten hold 15% to 17%. The data were taken from a study of early T cells in non-severe SARS-CoV-2 infection. Study details: Sequencing input comprised bulk RNA from unsorted whole blood; chain pairing was not available. Overall study results and limits: The study's VDJdb matching favored anti-spike CD8 responses and missed private and CD4 specificities.

Germline CDR1 reads MGHDK; CDR2 reads SYGVNS. CDR3 length equals 12 residues. The V end was cut by 6 bases, the J end by 3 bases, with 9 bases between. This rearrangement joins TRBV25-1 to TRBJ2-7, with a weak D call TRBD2 (5 bases). Source material: whole blood. The origin of this receptor is an adult who was a healthcare worker with PCR-confirmed SARS-CoV-2 infection or an uninfected control (not recorded which). The CDR3 coding sequence is TGTGCCAGCAGGGGAGAGCTCTACGAGCAGTACTTC. It yields the protein CASRGELYEQYF.